This T cell receptor (beta chain) was captured by sequencing in a study of cytomegalovirus exposure and HLA in healthy donors. To note about this clone: Antigen specificity is unknown.

Primers: 60 Vbeta forward and 13 Jbeta reverse. Clones were read by immunoSEQ multiplex PCR, and TCRdb kept only the in-frame ones, dropping some. The profile shows 85,000 to 100,000 clones, 80% to 90% of them singletons. Study results and limitations: The study flagged around 160 TCR beta chains as cytomegalovirus-associated. Analyzed later, association rates of TCRs varied across HLA loci, with DRB1 most and HLA-C fewest.

Healthy donors of bone marrow made up the group. This sequence originates from a woman aged 18-29 years in good health and CMV-seropositive. Sequences were obtained from PBMCs.

In DNA, the CDR3 is TGTGCCAGCAGCTCAGTAGGGGAGGACTCCGGGGAGCTGTTTTTT. It encodes CASSSVGEDSGELFF. The V call is TRBV5-6, the J call TRBJ2-2; a weak D match, TRBD2 (6 bases). This CDR3 spans 15 amino acids. The V gene lost 3 bases and the J gene lost 6 bases, with 15 bases spanning the gap. CDR1 is SGHDT and CDR2 is YYEEEE in the germline V gene.